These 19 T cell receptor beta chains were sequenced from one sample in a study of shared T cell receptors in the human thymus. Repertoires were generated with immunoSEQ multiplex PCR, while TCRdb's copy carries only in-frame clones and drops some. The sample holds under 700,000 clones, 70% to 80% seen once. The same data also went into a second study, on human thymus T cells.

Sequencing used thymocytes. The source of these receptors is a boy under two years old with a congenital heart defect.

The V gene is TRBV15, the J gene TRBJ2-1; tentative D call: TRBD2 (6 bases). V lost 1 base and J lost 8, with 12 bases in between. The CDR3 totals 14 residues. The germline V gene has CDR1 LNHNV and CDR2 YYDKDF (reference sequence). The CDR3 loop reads CATSRVEGRYEQFF. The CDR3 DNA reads TGTGCCACCAGCAGAGTGGAGGGAAGGTATGAGCAGTTCTTC.

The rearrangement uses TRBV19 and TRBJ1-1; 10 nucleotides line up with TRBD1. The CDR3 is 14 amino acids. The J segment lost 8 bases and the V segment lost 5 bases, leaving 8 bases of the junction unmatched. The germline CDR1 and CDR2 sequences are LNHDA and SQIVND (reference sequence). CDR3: CASSRTGGEVEAFF. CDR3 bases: TGTGCCAGTAGTCGGACAGGGGGAGAAGTGGAAGCTTTCTTT.

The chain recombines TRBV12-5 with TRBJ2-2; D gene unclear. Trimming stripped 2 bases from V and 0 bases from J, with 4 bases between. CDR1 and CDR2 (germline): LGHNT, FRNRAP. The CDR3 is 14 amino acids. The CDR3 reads CASGLSPNTGELFF. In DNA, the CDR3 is TGTGCTAGTGGTTTGAGCCCGAACACCGGGGAGCTGTTTTTT. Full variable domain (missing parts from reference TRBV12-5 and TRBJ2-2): DARVTQTPRHKVTEMGQEVTMRCQPILGHNTVFWYRQTMMQGLELLAYFRNRAPLDDSGMPKDRFSAEMPDATLATLKIQPSEPRDSAVYFCASGLSPNTGELFFGEGSRLTVL.

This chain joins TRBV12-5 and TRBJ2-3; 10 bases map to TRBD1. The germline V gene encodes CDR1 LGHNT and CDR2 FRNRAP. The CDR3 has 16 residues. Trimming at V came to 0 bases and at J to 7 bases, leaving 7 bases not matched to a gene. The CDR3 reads CASGLVLRQGAHTQYF. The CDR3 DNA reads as TGTGCTAGTGGTTTGGTGTTGAGACAGGGGGCACATACGCAGTATTTT.

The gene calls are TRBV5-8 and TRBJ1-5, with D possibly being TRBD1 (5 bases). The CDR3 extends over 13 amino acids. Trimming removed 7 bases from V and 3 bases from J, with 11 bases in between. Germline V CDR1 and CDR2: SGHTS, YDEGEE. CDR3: CASHDSANQPQHF. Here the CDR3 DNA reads TGTGCCAGCCACGACAGCGCCAATCAGCCCCAGCATTTT.

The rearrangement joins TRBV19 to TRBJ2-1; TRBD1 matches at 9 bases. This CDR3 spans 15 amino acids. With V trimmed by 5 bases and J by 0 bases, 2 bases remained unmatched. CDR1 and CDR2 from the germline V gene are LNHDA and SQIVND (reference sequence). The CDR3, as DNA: TGTGCCAGTAGTGCGACAGGGGGCTCCTACAATGAGCAGTTCTTC. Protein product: CASSATGGSYNEQFF.

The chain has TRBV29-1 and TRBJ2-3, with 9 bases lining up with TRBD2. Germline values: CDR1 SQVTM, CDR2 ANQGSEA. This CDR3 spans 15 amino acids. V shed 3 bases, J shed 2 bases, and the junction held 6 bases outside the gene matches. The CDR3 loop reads CSVEPSGASTDTQYF. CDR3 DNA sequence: TGCAGCGTTGAGCCTAGCGGGGCGTCCACAGATACGCAGTATTTT.

In nucleotides, the CDR3 is TGTGCCAGCCTCTGGGCAAATGAGCAGTTCTTC. Amino acids: CASLWANEQFF. The V call is TRBV2, the J call TRBJ2-1; no clear D. The length of the CDR3 is 11 residues. The V and J ends lost 8 bases and 7 bases respectively, with 9 bases between them. In germline, CDR1 is SNHLY, CDR2 FYNNEI.

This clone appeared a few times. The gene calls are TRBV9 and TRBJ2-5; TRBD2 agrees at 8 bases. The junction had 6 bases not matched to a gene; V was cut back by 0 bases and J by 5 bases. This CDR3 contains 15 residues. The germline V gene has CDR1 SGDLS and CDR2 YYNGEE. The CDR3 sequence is CASSVETGGEETQYF. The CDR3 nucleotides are TGTGCCAGCAGCGTAGAAACGGGAGGGGAGGAGACCCAGTACTTC.

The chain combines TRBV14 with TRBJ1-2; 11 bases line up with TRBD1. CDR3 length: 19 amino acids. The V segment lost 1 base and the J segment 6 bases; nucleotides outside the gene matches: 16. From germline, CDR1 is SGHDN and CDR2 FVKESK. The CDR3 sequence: CASSQGVRGQGERMDGYTF. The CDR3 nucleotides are TGTGCCAGCAGCCAAGGGGTTCGGGGACAGGGGGAACGAATGGATGGCTACACCTTC.

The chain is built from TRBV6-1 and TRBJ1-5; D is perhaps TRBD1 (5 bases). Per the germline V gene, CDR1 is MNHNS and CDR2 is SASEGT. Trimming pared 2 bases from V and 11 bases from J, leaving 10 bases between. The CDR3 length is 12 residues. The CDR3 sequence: CASSERGVAQHF. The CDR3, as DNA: TGTGCCAGCAGTGAAAGGGGTGTGGCCCAGCATTTT.

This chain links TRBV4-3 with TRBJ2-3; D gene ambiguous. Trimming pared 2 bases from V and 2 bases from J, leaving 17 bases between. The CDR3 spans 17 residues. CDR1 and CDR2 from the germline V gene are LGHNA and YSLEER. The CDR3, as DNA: TGCGCCAGCAGCCAACTCCCTATCGGCGGATACACAGATACGCAGTATTTT. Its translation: CASSQLPIGGYTDTQYF.

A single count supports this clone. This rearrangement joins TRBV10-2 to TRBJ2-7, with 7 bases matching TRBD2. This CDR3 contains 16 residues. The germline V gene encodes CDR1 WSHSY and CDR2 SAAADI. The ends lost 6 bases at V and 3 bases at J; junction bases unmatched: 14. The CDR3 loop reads CASSAGLVSAYYEQYF. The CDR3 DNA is TGCGCCAGCAGCGCTGGACTAGTATCCGCCTACTACGAGCAGTACTTC.

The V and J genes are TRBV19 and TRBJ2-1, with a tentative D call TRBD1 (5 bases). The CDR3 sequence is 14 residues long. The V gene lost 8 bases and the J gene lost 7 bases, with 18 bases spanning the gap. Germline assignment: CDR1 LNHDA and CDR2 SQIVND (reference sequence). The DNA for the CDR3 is TGTGCCAGTTCTGGGGCTAAGTCTGGGAATGAGCAGTTCTTC. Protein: CASSGAKSGNEQFF.

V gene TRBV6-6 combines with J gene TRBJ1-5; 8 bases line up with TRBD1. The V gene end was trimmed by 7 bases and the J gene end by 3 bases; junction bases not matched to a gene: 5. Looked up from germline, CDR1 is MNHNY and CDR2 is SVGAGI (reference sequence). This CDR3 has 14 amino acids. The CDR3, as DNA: TGTGCCAGCACCCCGACAGGGGCCAATCAGCCCCAGCATTTT. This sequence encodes CASTPTGANQPQHF.

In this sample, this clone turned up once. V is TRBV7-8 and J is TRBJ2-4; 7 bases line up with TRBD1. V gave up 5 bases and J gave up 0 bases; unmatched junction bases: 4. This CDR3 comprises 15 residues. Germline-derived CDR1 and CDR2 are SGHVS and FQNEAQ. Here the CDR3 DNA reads TGTGCCAGCAGCGCACAGGGGCTAGCCAAAAACATTCAGTACTTC. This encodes CASSAQGLAKNIQYF.

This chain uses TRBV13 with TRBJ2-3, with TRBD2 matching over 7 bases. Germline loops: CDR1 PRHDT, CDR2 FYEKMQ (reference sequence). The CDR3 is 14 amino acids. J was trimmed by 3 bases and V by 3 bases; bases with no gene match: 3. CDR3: CASSLRGRTDTQYF. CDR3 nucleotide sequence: TGTGCCAGCAGCTTGCGGGGGAGGACAGATACGCAGTATTTT.

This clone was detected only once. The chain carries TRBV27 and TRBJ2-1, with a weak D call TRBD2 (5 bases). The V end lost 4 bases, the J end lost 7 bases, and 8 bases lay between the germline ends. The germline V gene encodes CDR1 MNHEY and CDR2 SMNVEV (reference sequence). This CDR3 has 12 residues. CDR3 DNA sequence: TGTGCCAGCAGTTATGGAGGAAATGAGCAGTTCTTC. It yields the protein CASSYGGNEQFF.

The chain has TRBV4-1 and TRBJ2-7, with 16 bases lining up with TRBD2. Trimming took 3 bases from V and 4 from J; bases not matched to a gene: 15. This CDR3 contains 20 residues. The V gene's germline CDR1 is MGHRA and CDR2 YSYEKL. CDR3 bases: TGCGCCAGCAGCCATGATACCGGGACTAGCGGGAGGGAGCCCCGGTACGAGCAGTACTTC. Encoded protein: CASSHDTGTSGREPRYEQYF.